This is a list of T cell receptor beta chains from one sample in a study of blood T cell repertoires in COVID-19. Clones were read by immunoSEQ multiplex PCR, and TCRdb kept only the in-frame ones, dropping some. The sample yields around 300,000 clones, 80% to 90% seen once. The sample consisted of peripheral blood. These receptors were taken from a woman between 50 and 59 years old who had recovered from COVID-19. CDR3s include the opening cysteine and the closing phenylalanine or tryptophan. A D gene is named only where the DNA matches it firmly. Clone sizes are given selectively: once, few, many, or a class where the clone is expanded.

d_gene	v_gene	abundance	j_gene	len	CDR3nt	CDR3aa
.	TRBV24-1	.	TRBJ2-3	13	TGTGCCACCTCCCCCCTCTTCACAGATACGCAGTATTTT	CATSPLFTDTQYF
.	TRBV27	.	TRBJ1-6	14	TGTGCCAGCAGGACAGATACTTATAATTCACCCCTCCACTTT	CASRTDTYNSPLHF
TRBD1	TRBV11-3	.	TRBJ2-3	16	TGTGCCAGCAGCTTACAGACAGGGCTAGGCACAGATACGCAGTATTTT	CASSLQTGLGTDTQYF
TRBD2	TRBV2	.	TRBJ2-3	16	TGTGCCAGCAGGCGACTAGCAGCGGTCCCCACAGATACGCAGTATTTT	CASRRLAAVPTDTQYF
.	TRBV28	.	TRBJ2-7	14	TGTGCCAGCAGCCCCGGACAGTCCTCCTACGAGCAGTACTTC	CASSPGQSSYEQYF
TRBD2	TRBV3-1/TRBV3-2	.	TRBJ2-7	15	TGTGCCAGCAGCAGAGGGGTAGCGGGAGTCTACGAGCAGTACTTC	CASSRGVAGVYEQYF
.	TRBV7-2	.	TRBJ1-4	18	TGTGCCAGCAGCTGGGGCTTTAGCCACGTTGCAACTAATGAAAAACTGTTTTTT	CASSWGFSHVATNEKLFF
.	TRBV11-2	.	TRBJ1-1	12	TGTGCCAGCAGCTTATACGGTGGGGAGCGGGACTTT	CASSLYGGERDF
.	TRBV19	.	TRBJ2-3	16	TGTGCCAGTAGTATAGGGACATATTCTAGCACAGATACGCAGTATTTT	CASSIGTYSSTDTQYF
.	TRBV30	.	TRBJ2-7	15	TGTGCCTGGAGTCCGAGGATGGGGAGATCCTACGAGCAGTACTTC	CAWSPRMGRSYEQYF
TRBD1	TRBV30	.	TRBJ2-5	16	TGTGCCTGGAGTGTACTCACAGGGGGCTGGACAGAGACCCAGTACTTC	CAWSVLTGGWTETQYF
TRBD2	TRBV7-9	.	TRBJ2-5	16	TGTGCCAGCAGCTGGGGACTAGCGGGGGGACAAGAGACCCAGTACTTC	CASSWGLAGGQETQYF
TRBD1	TRBV28	.	TRBJ1-1	15	TGTGCCAGCAGGGCAGGGGGCGTCGGGGACACTGAAGCTTTCTTT	CASRAGGVGDTEAFF
TRBD1	TRBV27	.	TRBJ1-5	14	TGTGCCAGCAGTTTTGGACAGGGCAATCAGCCCCAGCATTTT	CASSFGQGNQPQHF
.	TRBV6-6	.	TRBJ2-3	12	TGTGCCAGCTCAGGGTTCATAGATACGCAGTATTTT	CASSGFIDTQYF
.	TRBV19	.	TRBJ1-5	13	TGTGCCAGTAGTATTGCCGGTCTTCAGCCCCAGCATTTT	CASSIAGLQPQHF
.	TRBV6-2/TRBV6-3	.	TRBJ2-2	19	TGTGCCAGCAGCCTCCATAATGGCAGGGGACTACCGAACACCGGGGAGCTGTTTTTT	CASSLHNGRGLPNTGELFF
.	TRBV27	.	TRBJ2-1	14	TGTGCCAGCAGTTTTTTTTGGTACGTCGGTGAGCAGTTCTTC	CASSFFWYVGEQFF
TRBD1	TRBV19	.	TRBJ2-5	14	TGTGCCAGTAGAGGGACAGGGGCTTGGGAGACCCAGTACTTC	CASRGTGAWETQYF
TRBD1	TRBV14	.	TRBJ1-5	18	TGTGCCAGCAGCCAAGATCGGCAGGGGGCATATGGCAATCAGCCCCAGCATTTT	CASSQDRQGAYGNQPQHF
TRBD2	TRBV5-1	.	TRBJ2-7	15	TGCGCCAGCAGCACCCTGGAGCGGGGCTCCTACGAGCAGTACTTC	CASSTLERGSYEQYF
.	TRBV10-3	.	TRBJ1-6	14	TGTGCCATCAGTGAATCAGGTTTCAATTCACCCCTCCACTTT	CAISESGFNSPLHF
TRBD1	TRBV19	.	TRBJ1-1	16	TGTGCCAGTAGTGCAACCGGGACAGGGGCTTTCACTGAAGCTTTCTTT	CASSATGTGAFTEAFF
.	TRBV12-3/TRBV12-4	.	TRBJ1-5	12	TGTGCCAGCAGTTTCGGTGATCAGCCCCAGCATTTT	CASSFGDQPQHF
.	TRBV4-1	.	TRBJ2-2	15	TGCGCCAGCAGCCAAGCCAGGTTGTTTACCGGGGAGCTGTTTTTT	CASSQARLFTGELFF
TRBD2	TRBV18	many	TRBJ2-2	17	TGTGCCAGCTCACCGGGACTAGCGGGAGACAACACCGGGGAGCTGTTTTTT	CASSPGLAGDNTGELFF
.	TRBV7-2	.	TRBJ2-7	17	TGTGCCAGCAGCTTAGGGCGGGGCCCCGCCGGCTCCTACGAGCAGTACTTC	CASSLGRGPAGSYEQYF
TRBD2	TRBV18	.	TRBJ2-7	14	TGTGCCAGCTCACCTCCGGGGAGGGCCCACGAGCAGTACTTC	CASSPPGRAHEQYF
TRBD2	TRBV5-1	.	TRBJ2-1	17	TGCGCCAGCAGCTTGGGCGTGACTAGCGGGGGAATGACTGAGCAGTTCTTC	CASSLGVTSGGMTEQFF
.	TRBV4-3	.	TRBJ2-7	17	TGCGCCAGCAGCCAAGATGGGGCCAGCGGGACATTCTACGAGCAGTACTTC	CASSQDGASGTFYEQYF
TRBD2	TRBV4-3	.	TRBJ2-7	15	TGCGCCAGCAGCCAAGATCAGGGACTAGCGGGGGTGCAGTACTTC	CASSQDQGLAGVQYF
.	TRBV11-2	.	TRBJ1-3	14	TGTGCCAGCAGCTTAGGACAGTCCGGAAACACCATATATTTT	CASSLGQSGNTIYF
.	TRBV30	.	TRBJ2-1	12	TGTGCCTGGGGACAGTACTACAATGAGCAGTTCTTC	CAWGQYYNEQFF
.	TRBV29-1	.	TRBJ1-3	14	TGCAGCGTTGATGGACAGAGTACTGGAAACACCATATATTTT	CSVDGQSTGNTIYF
TRBD2	TRBV6-2/TRBV6-3	.	TRBJ2-5	11	TGTGCCAGCAGCCACGGGGGGGCCCAGTACTTC	CASSHGGAQYF
TRBD1	TRBV16	.	TRBJ2-5	13	TGTGCCAGCTACAGGGGGTCAGGAGAGACCCAGTACTTC	CASYRGSGETQYF
TRBD1	TRBV30	.	TRBJ1-2	19	TGTGCCTGGAGCGCTAAAAGAGGGGCAACAGGGGGCGGAAACTATGGCTACACCTTC	CAWSAKRGATGGGNYGYTF
TRBD2	TRBV3-1/TRBV3-2	.	TRBJ2-7	13	TGTGCCAGCAGCCCCTGGGGAGGGAGCGAGCAGTACTTC	CASSPWGGSEQYF
.	TRBV7-9	.	TRBJ1-6	14	TGTGCCAGCAGCTTATGGACAGTAAATTCACCCCTCCACTTT	CASSLWTVNSPLHF
.	TRBV27	.	TRBJ1-6	17	TGTGCCAGCAGTCGTAGGAGGGACGGGATTTCTAATTCACCCCTCCACTTT	CASSRRRDGISNSPLHF
.	TRBV15	.	TRBJ1-3	15	TGTGCCACCAGCAGAGTTGGGGGGTCTGGAAACACCATATATTTT	CATSRVGGSGNTIYF
TRBD1	TRBV9	few	TRBJ1-4	13	TGTGCCAGCAGCGACGGACAGGTGGAAAAACTGTTTTTT	CASSDGQVEKLFF
.	TRBV7-3	.	TRBJ2-3	17	TGTGCCAGCAGCTTAAACGGGGGAGGACAGGGCACAGATACGCAGTATTTT	CASSLNGGGQGTDTQYF
.	TRBV3-1/TRBV3-2	.	TRBJ2-3	15	TGTGCCAGCAGCCAGTGGCGAGGACTAACAGATACGCAGTATTTT	CASSQWRGLTDTQYF
.	TRBV6-5	.	TRBJ1-6	15	TGTGCCAGCAGGTATTTCGAATTCGGGAATTCACCCCTCCACTTT	CASRYFEFGNSPLHF
.	TRBV6-5	.	TRBJ1-1	14	TGTGCCAGCAGTCACCCGGAGATGAACACTGAAGCTTTCTTT	CASSHPEMNTEAFF
TRBD1	TRBV6-6	.	TRBJ1-6	14	TGTGCCAGCAGTCGGACAGGGGAGGACTCACCCCTCCACTTT	CASSRTGEDSPLHF
.	TRBV28	once	TRBJ2-1	16	TGTGCCAGCAGTGCCTTCCAGGCTGACTCCTACAATGAGCAGTTCTTC	CASSAFQADSYNEQFF
TRBD1	TRBV6-6	.	TRBJ2-7	12	TGTGCCAGCAGACGCGACAGGGTCGAGCAGTACTTC	CASRRDRVEQYF
.	TRBV2	.	TRBJ1-4	14	TGTGCCAGCAGCCAGGGGTATAACGGTGAAAAACTGTTTTTT	CASSQGYNGEKLFF
.	TRBV3-1/TRBV3-2	.	TRBJ2-7	12	TGTGCCAGCAGCCAATCTTCCTACGAGCAGTACTTC	CASSQSSYEQYF
.	TRBV6-5	few	TRBJ1-5	13	TGTGCCAGCAGTTACCAGTTTATGGAGCCCCAGCATTTT	CASSYQFMEPQHF
.	TRBV11-2	few	TRBJ1-5	13	TGTGCCAGCAGCTTAGACCCAGATCAGCCCCAGCATTTT	CASSLDPDQPQHF